This T cell receptor (beta chain) comes out of a study of cytomegalovirus exposure and HLA in healthy donors. Worth noting for this clone: As yet, its antigen is unknown.

The trim removed 6 bases at V and 5 bases at J, leaving 9 bases unmatched. The CDR3 loop spans 13 amino acids. Germline V gene lookup returns CDR1 SQVTM and CDR2 ANQGSEA. The PCR contained 60 Vbeta and 13 Jbeta primers. The table came from immunoSEQ multiplex PCR; TCRdb's copy has only in-frame clones and leaves some out. The sample shows fewer than 200,000 clones, 70% to 80% of them seen only once. Study outcomes and limitations: The study assumed roughly uniform donor sequencing depth for presence/absence analyses.

This clonotype was sampled from a man aged 40-50 years in good health and CMV-seronegative. The chain recombines TRBV29-1 with TRBJ2-5; 7 bases agree with TRBD2. Sequences were obtained from PBMCs. CDR3 coding DNA: TGCAGCGTCGAAAGCGGGATCGGGGAGACCCAGTACTTC. Translating it yields CSVESGIGETQYF.